The 14 T cell receptor beta chains listed next were all sequenced from one sample in a study of shared clonotypes between healthy human individuals (dated by TCRdb to 2018 to 2021). Library method: the immunoSEQ multiplex PCR assay. As stored in TCRdb, this immuneACCESS dataset retains in-frame rearrangements with V and J assigned. A fraction of the clones does not appear; measured against another copy, unresolved V genes explain less than half of the discrepancy, and the remainder lacks a known reason. This sample has around 750,000 clones in its table, and roughly 70% of those were observed once. The ten largest clones add up to approximately 1.8% of the sample. The sequenced sample consisted of memory CD4+ T cells sorted from blood. The cell subset or site label for this specimen denotes: CD45RA-negative fraction. All receptors derive from a woman under 40 in good health.

This clone was detected many times. The chain employs TRBV10-3 and TRBJ2-1; 9 bases are a match to TRBD2. With 4 bases clipped from V and 5 bases from J, the junction kept 12 bases outside the gene matches. This CDR3 spans 17 amino acids. Germline V CDR1 and CDR2: ENHRY, SYGVKD. CDR3 in DNA: TGTGCCATCAGTGCGTCAGGGCAGGGCGGGAGGGACAATGAGCAGTTCTTC. Protein: CAISASGQGGRDNEQFF.

The rearrangement uses TRBV2 and TRBJ1-1; a weak D match, TRBD1 (5 bases). The germline V and J ends were trimmed by 3 bases and 0 bases, with 5 bases remaining between them. This CDR3 has 13 amino acids. Germline V gene lookup returns CDR1 SNHLY and CDR2 FYNNEI. The CDR3 sequence: CASSEGLNTEAFF. The CDR3 DNA follows: TGTGCCAGCAGTGAGGGGCTGAACACTGAAGCTTTCTTT.

The V gene is TRBV10-1, the J gene TRBJ1-1, with D perhaps matching TRBD1 (6 bases). Germline assignment: CDR1 WNHNN and CDR2 SYGVQD (reference sequence). This CDR3 has 15 amino acids. The V end lost 2 bases, the J end lost 0 bases, and 10 bases lay between the germline ends. The chain's CDR3 is CASSERGDMNTEAFF. In DNA, the CDR3 is TGCGCCAGCAGTGAGAGGGGGGATATGAACACTGAAGCTTTCTTT.

Written as DNA, the CDR3 is TGTGCCAGCAGCTTAAGGTCTCTCGTGGCGGCTGCGATCGTCTACAATGAGCAGTTCTTC. Translating it yields CASSLRSLVAAAIVYNEQFF. The chain links TRBV7-8 to TRBJ2-1; D call uncertain. Trimming pared 2 bases from V and 3 bases from J, leaving 26 bases between. The CDR3 loop spans 20 amino acids. Germline V CDR1 and CDR2: SGHVS, FQNEAQ.

The V call is TRBV10-3, the J call TRBJ1-1, with D unresolved. V was trimmed by 5 bases and J by 3 bases, leaving 10 bases between them. Germline values: CDR1 ENHRY, CDR2 SYGVKD. This CDR3 has 13 amino acids. The CDR3: CAISLGSDTEAFF. The CDR3 coding sequence is TGTGCCATCAGTCTCGGAAGTGACACTGAAGCTTTCTTT.

With regard to this clone: A much larger clonotype is one base distant, so this may be a read error. The chain links TRBV13 to TRBJ2-5; no clear D. The CDR3 extends over 11 amino acids. Trimming removed 5 bases at V and 1 base at J, with 2 bases between. Germline V gene lookup returns CDR1 PRHDT and CDR2 FYEKMQ (reference sequence). CDR3 sequence: CASSVQETQYF. In DNA form, the CDR3 reads TGTGCCAGCAGCGTCCAAGAGACCCAGTACTTC.

This clone showed up many times. The chain carries TRBV4-1 and TRBJ1-2, with D possibly TRBD1 on 6 matching bases. V lost 3 bases and J 3 bases, leaving 17 bases between the germline ends. The CDR3 runs to 16 residues. CDR1 is MGHRA and CDR2 is YSYEKL in the germline V gene. CDR3 sequence: CASSQGAGASYYGYTF. In DNA, the CDR3 is TGCGCCAGCAGCCAGGGGGCGGGGGCGTCTTACTATGGCTACACCTTC.

This clone was counted at least ten times. V gene TRBV5-5 combines with J gene TRBJ1-5; 8 bases match TRBD1. In germline, CDR1 is SGHKS, CDR2 YYEKEE (reference sequence). This CDR3 contains 17 residues. V lost 4 bases and J lost 0; bases outside the gene matches: 9. The CDR3 is CASSGGTGSYSNQPQHF. The CDR3 coding sequence is TGTGCCAGCAGCGGCGGGACAGGCAGCTATAGCAATCAGCCCCAGCATTTT.

The chain carries TRBV4-2 and TRBJ1-4; TRBD1 matches at 10 bases. The CDR3 has 18 amino acids. Per the germline V gene, CDR1 is LGHNA and CDR2 is YNFKEQ. V shed 0 bases and J 4 bases; nucleotides not matched to a gene: 8. DNA for the CDR3: TGTGCCAGCAGCCAAGATCGTGAAGGACAGGGGGGTAATGAAAAACTGTTTTTT. Protein product: CASSQDREGQGGNEKLFF.

This clone appeared a few times. CDR3 in amino acids: CASSIRASGVGSYEQYF. The CDR3 DNA sequence: TGTGCCAGTAGTATAAGGGCGTCCGGAGTTGGATCCTACGAGCAGTACTTC. V is TRBV19 and J is TRBJ2-7; D gene uncertain. The CDR3 totals 17 residues. The V end was cut by 2 bases, the J end by 1 base, with 18 bases between. Looked up from germline, CDR1 is LNHDA and CDR2 is SQIVND (reference sequence).

This chain connects TRBV7-2 to TRBJ1-4; TRBD1 might be the D (6 bases). Trimming left V 8 bases short and J 2 bases short, with 12 bases between. Germline V gives CDR1 SGHTA, CDR2 FQGNSA. This CDR3 has 14 amino acids. Here the CDR3 reads CASCLGGTNEKLFF. CDR3 DNA: TGTGCCAGCTGTCTAGGGGGTACTAATGAAAAACTGTTTTTT.

The chain carries TRBV5-8 and TRBJ1-5; D not certain. The CDR3 has 14 residues. The ends were cut back, 0 bases at V and 5 bases at J, with 9 bases in the middle. Germline V gene lookup returns CDR1 SGHTS and CDR2 YDEGEE. The CDR3 sequence: CASSLGHDDQPQHF. The CDR3 bases are TGTGCCAGCAGCTTGGGACACGACGATCAGCCCCAGCATTTT.

This clone appeared a single time. This chain connects TRBV7-6 to TRBJ1-3, with 9 bases lining up with TRBD1. This CDR3 has 17 residues. Germline V gene lookup returns CDR1 SGHVS and CDR2 FNYEAQ. The V and J ends lost 3 bases and 3 bases, in that order; junction bases with no gene match: 9. CDR3 DNA: TGTGCCAGCAGCTTTAACCGACAGGGGGATATTGGAAACACCATATATTTT. This sequence encodes CASSFNRQGDIGNTIYF. The entire variable domain, with the rest obtained from reference TRBV7-6 and TRBJ1-3, is as follows: GAGVSQSPRYKVTKRGQDVALRCDPISGHVSLYWYRQALGQGPEFLTYFNYEAQQDKSGLPNDRFSAERPEGSISTLTIQRTEQRDSAMYRCASSFNRQGDIGNTIYFGEGSWLTVV.

The chain uses TRBV7-2 and TRBJ2-3, with D perhaps matching TRBD2 (5 bases). Trimming shortened V by 2 bases and J by 2 bases, and 11 bases separated the two germline ends. In germline, CDR1 is SGHTA, CDR2 FQGNSA. This CDR3 is built from 15 residues. CDR3 nucleotides: TGTGCCAGCAGCTTATTAGGGAGTTTCACAGATACGCAGTATTTT. Translation: CASSLLGSFTDTQYF. The full variable domain, rest sourced from reference TRBV7-2 and TRBJ2-3, is GAGVSQSPSNKVTEKGKDVELRCDPISGHTALYWYRQSLGQGLEFLIYFQGNSAPDKSGLPSDRFSAERTGGSVSTLTIQRTQQEDSAVYLCASSLLGSFTDTQYFGPGTRLTVL.